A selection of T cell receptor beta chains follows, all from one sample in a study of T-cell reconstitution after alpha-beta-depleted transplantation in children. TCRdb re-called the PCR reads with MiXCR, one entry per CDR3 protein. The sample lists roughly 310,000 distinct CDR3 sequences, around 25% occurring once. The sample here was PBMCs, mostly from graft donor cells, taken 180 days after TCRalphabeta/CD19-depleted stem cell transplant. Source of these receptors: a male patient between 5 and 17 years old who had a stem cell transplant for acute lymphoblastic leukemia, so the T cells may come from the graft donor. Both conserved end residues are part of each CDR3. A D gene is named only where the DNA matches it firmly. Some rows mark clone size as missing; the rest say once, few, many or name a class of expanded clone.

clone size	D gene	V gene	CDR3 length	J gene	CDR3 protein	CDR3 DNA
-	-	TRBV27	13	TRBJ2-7	CASSFQINYEQYF	TGTGCCAGCAGTTTTCAAATTAACTACGAGCAGTACTTC
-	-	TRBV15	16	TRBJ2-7	CATSSERQIGNYEQHF	TGTGCCACCAGCAGTGAGCGACAGATTGGAAACTACGAGCAGCACTTC
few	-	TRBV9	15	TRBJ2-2	CASSVSSGTTGELFF	TGTGCCAGCAGCGTTTCTTCAGGGACTACCGGGGAGCTGTTTTTT
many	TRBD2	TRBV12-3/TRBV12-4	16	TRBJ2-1	CASSTFGAGGNREQFF	TGTGCCAGCAGCACCTTTGGCGCGGGAGGCAATAGAGAGCAGTTCTTC
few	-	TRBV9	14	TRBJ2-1	CASSVAGAYNEQFF	TGTGCCAGCAGCGTAGCGGGGGCCTACAATGAGCAGTTCTTC
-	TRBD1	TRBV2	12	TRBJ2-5	CASEGTEETQYF	TGTGCCAGTGAAGGGACAGAAGAGACCCAGTACTTC
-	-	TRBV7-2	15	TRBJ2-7	CASSFGATLKVERYF	TGTGCCAGCAGCTTTGGGGCTACCCTAAAGGTCGAGCGGTACTTC
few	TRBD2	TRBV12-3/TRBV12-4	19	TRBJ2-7	CASSPAGVRLALFSYEQYF	TGTGCCAGCAGCCCCGCGGGGGTGAGACTAGCTCTTTTCTCCTACGAGCAGTACTTC
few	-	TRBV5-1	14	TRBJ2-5	CASSLAVPQETQYF	TGCGCCAGCAGCTTGGCTGTTCCCCAAGAGACCCAGTACTTC
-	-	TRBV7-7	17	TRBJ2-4	CASSLRETRIAKNIQYF	TGTGCCAGCAGCTTAAGGGAGACTAGAATAGCCAAAAACATTCAGTACTTC
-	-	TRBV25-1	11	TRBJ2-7	CATGTFYEQYF	TGTGCCACCGGGACTTTTTACGAGCAGTACTTC
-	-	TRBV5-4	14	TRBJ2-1	CASSFFVLAYEQFF	TGTGCCAGCAGCTTCTTCGTCTTAGCCTATGAGCAGTTCTTC
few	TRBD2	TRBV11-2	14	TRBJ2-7	CASSLAGVEYEQYF	TGTGCCAGCAGCCTAGCGGGAGTAGAGTACGAGCAGTACTTC
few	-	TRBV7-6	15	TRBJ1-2	CASSLGPFLSDGYTF	TGTGCCAGCAGCTTAGGCCCTTTTCTCTCGGATGGCTACACCTTC
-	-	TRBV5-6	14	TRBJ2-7	CASRDTGSSYEQYF	TGTGCCAGCAGGGACACGGGAAGCTCCTACGAGCAGTACTTC
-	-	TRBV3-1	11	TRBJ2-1	CASSQRRMQFF	TGTGCCAGCAGCCAACGTCGGATGCAGTTCTTC
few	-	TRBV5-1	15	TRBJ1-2	CASSLGPRGYARDTF	TGCGCCAGCAGCTTGGGGCCGCGAGGCTACGCTCGCGACACCTTC
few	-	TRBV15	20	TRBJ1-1	CATSRDRRYRVESGNTEAFF	TGTGCCACCAGCAGAGATCGGAGGTACAGGGTAGAGTCCGGGAACACTGAAGCTTTCTTT
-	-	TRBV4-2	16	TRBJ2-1	CASSQEGDFSYNEQFF	TGTGCCAGCAGCCAAGAAGGGGACTTCTCCTACAATGAGCAGTTCTTC
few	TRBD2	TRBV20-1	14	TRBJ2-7	CSAHGLAGENEQYF	TGCAGTGCTCACGGACTAGCGGGAGAAAACGAGCAGTACTTC
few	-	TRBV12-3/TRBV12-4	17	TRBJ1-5	CASSLVPWAASNQPQHF	TGTGCCAGCAGTTTAGTGCCCTGGGCAGCAAGCAATCAGCCCCAGCATTTT
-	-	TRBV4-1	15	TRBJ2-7	CASSQEIAGPYEQYF	TGCGCCAGCAGCCAAGAAATCGCGGGGCCCTACGAGCAGTACTTC
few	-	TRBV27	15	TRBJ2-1	CASYGGQSLLNEQFF	TGTGCCAGCTACGGGGGCCAGAGCCTCCTCAATGAGCAGTTCTTC
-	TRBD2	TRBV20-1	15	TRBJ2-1	CSARTPTSGTNEQFF	TGCAGTGCTAGAACCCCGACTAGCGGAACCAATGAGCAGTTCTTC
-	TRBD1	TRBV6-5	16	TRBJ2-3	CASSSTTGWRTDTQYF	TGTGCCAGCAGTTCGACGACAGGGTGGAGAACAGATACGCAGTATTTT
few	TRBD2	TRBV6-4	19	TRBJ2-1	CASSNPPGTSGGAYNEQFF	TGTGCCAGCAGTAACCCCCCCGGGACTAGCGGGGGGGCCTACAATGAGCAGTTCTTC
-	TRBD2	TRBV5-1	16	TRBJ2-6	CASQGGHLTGANVLTF	TGCGCCAGCCAGGGAGGGCACCTTACTGGGGCCAACGTCCTGACTTTC
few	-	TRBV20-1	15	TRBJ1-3	CSAPTDSLSGNTIYF	TGCAGTGCCCCGACCGACAGCCTCTCTGGAAACACCATATATTTT
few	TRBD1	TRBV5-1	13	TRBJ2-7	CASSFSGTDEQYF	TGCGCCAGCAGCTTCTCCGGGACAGACGAGCAGTACTTC
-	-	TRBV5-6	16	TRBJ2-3	CASSLPYDGSTDTQYF	TGTGCCAGCAGCTTGCCGTATGACGGAAGCACAGATACGCAGTATTTT
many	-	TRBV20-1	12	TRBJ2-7	CSATRSSYEQYF	TGCAGTGCTACTCGGAGCTCCTACGAGCAGTACTTC
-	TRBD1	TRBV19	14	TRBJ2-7	CASSHGTGVYEQYF	TGTGCCAGTAGTCACGGGACAGGGGTCTACGAGCAGTACTTC
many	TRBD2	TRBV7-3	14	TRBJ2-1	CASSLTSGINEQFF	TGTGCCAGCAGCCTCACTAGCGGGATCAATGAGCAGTTCTTC
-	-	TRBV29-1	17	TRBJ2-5	CSVEDWVTGLLKETQYF	TGCAGCGTTGAAGATTGGGTCACAGGCTTATTAAAAGAGACCCAGTACTTC
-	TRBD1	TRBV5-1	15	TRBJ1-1	CASSFIRGRNTEAFF	TGCGCCAGCAGCTTTATCAGGGGGAGGAACACTGAAGCTTTCTTT
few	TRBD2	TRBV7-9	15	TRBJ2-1	CASREGLAGVYEQFF	TGTGCCAGCAGGGAGGGACTAGCGGGAGTATATGAGCAGTTCTTC
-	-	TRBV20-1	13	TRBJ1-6	CSAIRGGDSPLHF	TGCAGTGCAATCAGGGGAGGTGATTCACCCCTCCACTTT
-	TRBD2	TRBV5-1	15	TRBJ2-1	CAGSLLAGGRNEQFF	TGCGCCGGCAGCTTACTAGCGGGAGGTCGCAATGAGCAGTTCTTC
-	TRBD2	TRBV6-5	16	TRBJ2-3	CASSYSSGRTTDTQYF	TGTGCCAGCAGTTACTCAAGCGGGAGAACGACAGATACGCAGTATTTT
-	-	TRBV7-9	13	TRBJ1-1	CASSLEGPTEAFF	TGTGCCAGCAGCCTTGAGGGCCCCACTGAAGCTTTCTTT
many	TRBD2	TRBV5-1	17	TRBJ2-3	CASSLDLAAWAADTQYF	TGCGCCAGCAGCTTGGATCTAGCGGCGTGGGCGGCAGATACGCAGTATTTT
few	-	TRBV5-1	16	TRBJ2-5	CASSAHPGLFQETQYF	TGCGCCAGCAGCGCCCACCCCGGACTCTTTCAAGAGACCCAGTACTTC
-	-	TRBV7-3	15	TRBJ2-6	CASSGLVSGANVLTF	TGTGCCAGCAGCGGACTCGTCTCTGGGGCCAACGTCCTGACTTTC
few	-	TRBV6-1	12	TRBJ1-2	CASRADPYGYTF	TGTGCCAGCAGGGCGGACCCCTATGGCTACACCTTC
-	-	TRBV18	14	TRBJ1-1	CASSPHTADTEAFF	TGTGCCAGCTCACCACATACAGCCGACACTGAAGCTTTCTTT
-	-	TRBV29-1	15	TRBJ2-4	CSVVGPTRSKNIQYF	TGCAGCGTTGTCGGGCCCACTAGGTCGAAAAACATTCAGTACTTC
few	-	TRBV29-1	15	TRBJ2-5	CSVEMQGPSQETQYF	TGCAGCGTTGAAATGCAGGGCCCCTCCCAAGAGACCCAGTACTTC
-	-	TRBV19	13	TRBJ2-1	CASSIVWVNEQFF	TGTGCCAGTAGTATAGTATGGGTGAATGAGCAGTTCTTC
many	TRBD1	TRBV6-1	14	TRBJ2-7	CASRRPGQSYEQYF	TGTGCCAGCAGACGACCGGGACAGAGCTACGAGCAGTACTTC
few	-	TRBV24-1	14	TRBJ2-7	CATSAGGSAYEQYF	TGTGCCACCAGTGCAGGAGGGAGTGCCTACGAGCAGTACTTC
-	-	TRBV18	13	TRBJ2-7	CASSPPRKGEQYF	TGTGCCAGCTCACCGCCCCGGAAGGGCGAGCAGTACTTC
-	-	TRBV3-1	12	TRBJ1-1	CASSETRGGAFF	TGTGCCAGCAGCGAGACCAGGGGTGGCGCTTTCTTT
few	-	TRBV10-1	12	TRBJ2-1	CASSEMAGEQFF	TGCGCCAGCAGTGAGATGGCGGGTGAGCAGTTCTTC
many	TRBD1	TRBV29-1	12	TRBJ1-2	CSGWDSGRFYTF	TGCAGCGGGTGGGACAGCGGTCGATTCTACACCTTC
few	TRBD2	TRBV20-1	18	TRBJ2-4	CSAERDAENRLAKNIQYF	TGCAGTGCTGAGCGGGACGCAGAGAATCGCCTAGCCAAAAACATTCAGTACTTC